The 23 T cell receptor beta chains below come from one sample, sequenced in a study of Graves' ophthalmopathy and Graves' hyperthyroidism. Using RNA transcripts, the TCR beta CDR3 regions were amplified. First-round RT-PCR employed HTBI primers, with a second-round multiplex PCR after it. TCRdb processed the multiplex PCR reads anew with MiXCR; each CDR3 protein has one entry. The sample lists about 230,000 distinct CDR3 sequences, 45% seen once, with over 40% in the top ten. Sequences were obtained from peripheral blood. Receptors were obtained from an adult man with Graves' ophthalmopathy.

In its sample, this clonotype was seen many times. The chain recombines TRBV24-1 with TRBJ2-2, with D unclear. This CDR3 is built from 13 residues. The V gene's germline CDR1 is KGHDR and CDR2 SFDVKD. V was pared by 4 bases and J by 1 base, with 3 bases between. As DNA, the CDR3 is TGTGCCACCAGTGACAGGAACACCGGGGAGCTGTTTTTT. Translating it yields CATSDRNTGELFF.

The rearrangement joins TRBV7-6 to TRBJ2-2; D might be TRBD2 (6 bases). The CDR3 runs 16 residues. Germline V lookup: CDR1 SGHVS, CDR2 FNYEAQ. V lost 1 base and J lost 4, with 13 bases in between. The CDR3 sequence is CASSLENSAGTGELFF. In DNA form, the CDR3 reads TGTGCCAGCAGCTTAGAAAATTCAGCGGGCACCGGGGAGCTGTTTTTT.

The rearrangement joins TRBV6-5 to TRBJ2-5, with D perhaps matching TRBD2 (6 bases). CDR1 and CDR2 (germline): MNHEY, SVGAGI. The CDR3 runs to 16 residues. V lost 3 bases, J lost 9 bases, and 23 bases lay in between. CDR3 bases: TGTGCCAGCAGTTATGCCGGGTCCAACCTAGGGGAGGCCCAGTACTTC. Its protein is CASSYAGSNLGEAQYF.

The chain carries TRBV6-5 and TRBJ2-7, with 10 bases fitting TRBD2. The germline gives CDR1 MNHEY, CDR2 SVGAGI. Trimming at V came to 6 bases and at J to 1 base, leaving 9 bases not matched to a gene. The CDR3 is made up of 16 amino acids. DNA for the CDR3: TGTGCCAGCAGACCCAAGACTAGCGGGCAATCCTACGAGCAGTACTTC. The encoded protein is CASRPKTSGQSYEQYF.

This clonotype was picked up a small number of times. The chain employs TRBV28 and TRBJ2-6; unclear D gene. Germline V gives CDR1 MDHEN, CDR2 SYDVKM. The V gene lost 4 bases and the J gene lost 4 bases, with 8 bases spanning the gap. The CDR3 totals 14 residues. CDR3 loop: CASSSPVGANVLTF. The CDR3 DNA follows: TGTGCCAGCAGTTCCCCGGTCGGGGCCAACGTCCTGACTTTC.

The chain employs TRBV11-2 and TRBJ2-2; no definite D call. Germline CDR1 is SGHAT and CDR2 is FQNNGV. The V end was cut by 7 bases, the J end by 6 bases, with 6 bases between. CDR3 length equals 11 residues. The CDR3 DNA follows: TGTGCCAGCACGGAATCCGGGGAGCTGTTTTTT. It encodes CASTESGELFF.

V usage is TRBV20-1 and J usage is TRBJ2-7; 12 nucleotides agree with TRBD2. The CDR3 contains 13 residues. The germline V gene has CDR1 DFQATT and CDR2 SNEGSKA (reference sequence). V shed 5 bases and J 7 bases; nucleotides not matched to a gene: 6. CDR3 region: CSAQTSGSWEQYF. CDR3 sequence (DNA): TGCAGTGCTCAGACTAGCGGGAGTTGGGAGCAGTACTTC.

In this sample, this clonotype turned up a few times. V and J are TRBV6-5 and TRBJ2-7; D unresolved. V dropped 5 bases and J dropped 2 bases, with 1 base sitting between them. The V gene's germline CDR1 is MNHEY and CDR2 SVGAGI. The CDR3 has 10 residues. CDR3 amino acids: CASSTYEQYF. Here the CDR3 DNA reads TGTGCCAGCAGTACCTACGAGCAGTACTTC.

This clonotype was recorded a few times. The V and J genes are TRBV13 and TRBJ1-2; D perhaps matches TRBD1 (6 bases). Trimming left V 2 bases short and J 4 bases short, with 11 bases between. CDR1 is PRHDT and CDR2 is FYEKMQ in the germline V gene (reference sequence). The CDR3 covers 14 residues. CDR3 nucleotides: TGTGCCAGCAGCTTATTGGACAGTACCTATGGCTACACCTTC. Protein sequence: CASSLLDSTYGYTF.

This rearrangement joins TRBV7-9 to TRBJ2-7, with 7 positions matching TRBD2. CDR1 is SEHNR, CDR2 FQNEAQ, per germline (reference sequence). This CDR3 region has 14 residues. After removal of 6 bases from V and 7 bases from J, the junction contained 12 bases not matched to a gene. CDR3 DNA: TGTGCCAGCAGTATCGGACTAGTGGAGGAGGAGCAGTACTTC. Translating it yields CASSIGLVEEEQYF.

The CDR3 here is CASSLWAGNSPLHF. The CDR3 nucleotides are TGTGCCAGCAGTTTATGGGCAGGCAACTCACCCCTCCACTTT. The rearrangement uses TRBV9 and TRBJ1-6, with unresolved D. The CDR3 loop spans 14 amino acids. The germline CDR1 and CDR2 sequences are SGDLS and YYNGEE. The V gene lost 5 bases and the J gene lost 10 bases, with 16 bases spanning the gap.

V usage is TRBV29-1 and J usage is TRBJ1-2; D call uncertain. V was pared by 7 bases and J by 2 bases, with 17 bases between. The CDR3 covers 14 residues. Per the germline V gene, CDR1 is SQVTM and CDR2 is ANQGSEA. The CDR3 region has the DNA TGCAGCGCGGATCGACAACTACCAAACTATGGCTACACCTTC. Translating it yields CSADRQLPNYGYTF.

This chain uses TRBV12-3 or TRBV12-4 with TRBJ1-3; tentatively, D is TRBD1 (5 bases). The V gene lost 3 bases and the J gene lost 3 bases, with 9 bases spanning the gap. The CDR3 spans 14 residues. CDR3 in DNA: TGTGCCAGCAGTTTGGGGGTGCTTGGAAACACCATATATTTT. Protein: CASSLGVLGNTIYF.

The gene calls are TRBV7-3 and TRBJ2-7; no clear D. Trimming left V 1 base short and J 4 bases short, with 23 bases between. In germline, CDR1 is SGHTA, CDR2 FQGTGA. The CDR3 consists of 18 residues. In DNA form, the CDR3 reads TGTGCCAGCAGCTTAAGCCCCGCGGTAGCTCCCGACGTATACGAGCAGTACTTC. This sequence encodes CASSLSPAVAPDVYEQYF.

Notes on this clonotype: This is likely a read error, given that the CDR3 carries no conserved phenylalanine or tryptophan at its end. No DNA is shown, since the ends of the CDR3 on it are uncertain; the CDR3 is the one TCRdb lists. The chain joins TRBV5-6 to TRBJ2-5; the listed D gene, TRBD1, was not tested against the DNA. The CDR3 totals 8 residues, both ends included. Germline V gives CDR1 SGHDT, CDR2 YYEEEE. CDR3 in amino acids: CASSIPSK.

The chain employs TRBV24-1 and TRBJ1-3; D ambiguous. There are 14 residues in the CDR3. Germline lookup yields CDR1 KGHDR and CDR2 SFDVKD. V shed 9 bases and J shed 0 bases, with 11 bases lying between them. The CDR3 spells CATSSGYSGNTIYF. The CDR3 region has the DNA TGTGCCACCTCATCAGGATACTCTGGAAACACCATATATTTT.

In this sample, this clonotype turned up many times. The CDR3 DNA follows: TGTGCCAGCAGCTTAGCGGGGTACCAAGAGACCCAGTACTTC. It codes for CASSLAGYQETQYF. V gene TRBV7-9 combines with J gene TRBJ2-5, with D hard to call. The V and J ends lost 0 bases and 0 bases respectively, with 5 bases between them. Germline assignment: CDR1 SEHNR and CDR2 FQNEAQ (reference sequence). This CDR3 has 14 residues. Full variable domain (remainder filled in from reference TRBV7-9 and TRBJ2-5): DTGVSQNPRHKITKRGQNVTFRCDPISEHNRLYWYRQTLGQGPEFLTYFQNEAQLEKSRLLSDRFSAERPKGSFSTLEIQRTEQGDSAMYLCASSLAGYQETQYFGPGTRLLVL.

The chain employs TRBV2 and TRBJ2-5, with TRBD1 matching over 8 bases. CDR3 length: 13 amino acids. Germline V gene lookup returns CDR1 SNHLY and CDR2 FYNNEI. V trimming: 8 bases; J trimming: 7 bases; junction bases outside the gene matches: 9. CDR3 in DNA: TGTGCCAGCCGTCCGGCGGACAGGGTGACCCAGTACTTC. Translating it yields CASRPADRVTQYF.

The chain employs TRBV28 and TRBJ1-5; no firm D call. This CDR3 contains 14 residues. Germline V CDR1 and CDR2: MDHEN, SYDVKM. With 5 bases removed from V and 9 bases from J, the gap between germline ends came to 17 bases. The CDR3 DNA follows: TGTGCCAGCAGTCCACGCCAGTTCCGAGGGCCCCAGCATTTT. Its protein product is CASSPRQFRGPQHF.

CDR3 bases: TGCAGCGTTGACACAGGGGGCTATTACGAGCAGTACTTC. Translated, it gives CSVDTGGYYEQYF. This chain joins TRBV29-1 and TRBJ2-7; 9 bases line up with TRBD1. Germline CDR1 SQVTM, CDR2 ANQGSEA. The junction had 4 bases not matched to a gene; V was cut back by 3 bases and J by 4 bases. The CDR3 runs to 13 residues.

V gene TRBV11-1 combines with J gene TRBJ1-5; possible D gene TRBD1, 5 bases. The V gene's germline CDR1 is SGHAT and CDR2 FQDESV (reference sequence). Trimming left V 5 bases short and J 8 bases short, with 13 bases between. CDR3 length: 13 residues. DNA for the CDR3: TGTGCCAGCAGCCACGGGGGGGTCGAGCCCCAGCATTTT. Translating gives CASSHGGVEPQHF.

In nucleotides, the CDR3 is TGCAGTGCTAGAGAGAGGCGGCTAGCGGCTCCAGACCAGTACTTC. It codes for CSARERRLAAPDQYF. The chain employs TRBV20-1 and TRBJ2-5; TRBD2 agrees at 7 bases. The length of the CDR3 is 15 residues. The trim removed 0 bases at V and 10 bases at J, leaving 14 bases unmatched. CDR1 is DFQATT and CDR2 is SNEGSKA in the germline V gene (reference sequence).

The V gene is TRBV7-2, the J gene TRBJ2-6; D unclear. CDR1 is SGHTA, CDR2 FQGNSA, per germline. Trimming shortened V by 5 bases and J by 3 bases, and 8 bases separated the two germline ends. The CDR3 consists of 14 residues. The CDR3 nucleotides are TGTGCCAGCAGCGGCTCATATGGGGCCAACGTCCTGACTTTC. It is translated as CASSGSYGANVLTF.